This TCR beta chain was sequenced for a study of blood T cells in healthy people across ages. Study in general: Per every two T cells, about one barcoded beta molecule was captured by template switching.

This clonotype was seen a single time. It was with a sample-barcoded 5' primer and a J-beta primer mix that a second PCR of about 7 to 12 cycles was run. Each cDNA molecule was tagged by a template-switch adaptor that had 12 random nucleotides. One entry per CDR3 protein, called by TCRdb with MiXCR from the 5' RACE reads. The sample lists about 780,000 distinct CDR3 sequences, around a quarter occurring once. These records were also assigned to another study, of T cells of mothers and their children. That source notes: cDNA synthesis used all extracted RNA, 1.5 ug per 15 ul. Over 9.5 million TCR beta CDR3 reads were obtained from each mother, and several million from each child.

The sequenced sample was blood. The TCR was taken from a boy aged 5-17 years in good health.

The CDR3 region has the DNA TGTGCTAGTGGTCCGGGGACAGGGGGCTCCTACGAGCAGTACTTC. Encoded protein: CASGPGTGGSYEQYF. The chain combines TRBV12-5 with TRBJ2-7, with 11 bases aligning to TRBD1. The CDR3 is 15 amino acids. Germline-derived CDR1 and CDR2 are LGHNT and FRNRAP. With V trimmed by 5 bases and J by 0 bases, 3 bases remained unmatched.